This T cell receptor beta chain was observed in a study of CD8+ T cells in alopecia areata. Looking at the study overall: Each of the treated patients was given oral tofacitinib, 5 to 10 mg twice daily, for moderate-to-severe alopecia areata.

Reverse transcribed after extraction, RNA yielded cDNA as the sequencing template. Method: immunoSEQ multiplex PCR; TCRdb's copy keeps in-frame clones and lacks some. The repertoire includes roughly 250,000 clones, roughly two thirds of them detected once, and 1% to 1.5% sits in the top ten. This clone has more than one count but fewer than ten. The CDR3 totals 16 residues. Trimming removed 0 bases from V and 3 bases from J; junction bases left unmatched: 7. Looked up from germline, CDR1 is SGHRS and CDR2 is YFSETQ. This clonotype was sampled from a human donor with alopecia areata. The sequencing here drew on CD4+ T cells sorted from blood, taken at week 0. The chain combines TRBV5-1 with TRBJ2-7; 9 bases match TRBD1. The CDR3 is CASSLDWGQGSYEQYF. CDR3 bases: TGCGCCAGCAGCTTGGATTGGGGACAGGGAAGCTACGAGCAGTACTTC.